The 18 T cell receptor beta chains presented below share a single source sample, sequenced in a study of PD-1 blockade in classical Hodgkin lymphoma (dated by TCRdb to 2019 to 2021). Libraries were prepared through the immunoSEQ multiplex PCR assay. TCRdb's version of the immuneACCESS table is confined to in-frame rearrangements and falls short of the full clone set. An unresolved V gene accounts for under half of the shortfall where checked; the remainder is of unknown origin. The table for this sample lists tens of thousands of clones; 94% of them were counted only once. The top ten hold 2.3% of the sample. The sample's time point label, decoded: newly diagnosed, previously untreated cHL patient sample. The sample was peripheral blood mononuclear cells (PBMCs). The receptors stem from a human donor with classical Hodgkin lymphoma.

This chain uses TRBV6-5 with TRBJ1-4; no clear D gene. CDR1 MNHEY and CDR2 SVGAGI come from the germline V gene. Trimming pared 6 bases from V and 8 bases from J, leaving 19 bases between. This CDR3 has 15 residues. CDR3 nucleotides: TGTGCCAGCAGCAACGGCTGGGGTTTTGGCGAAAAACTGTTTTTT. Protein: CASSNGWGFGEKLFF.

CDR3 bases: TGTGCCAGCAGCGCCGACAGGGTTCCTGAAGCTTTCTTT. It specifies CASSADRVPEAFF. The chain is built from TRBV5-6 and TRBJ1-1; 7 bases agree with TRBD1. Germline CDR1 SGHDT, CDR2 YYEEEE. Trimming cost V 4 bases and J 6 bases; bases outside gene matches: 6. The CDR3 loop spans 13 amino acids.

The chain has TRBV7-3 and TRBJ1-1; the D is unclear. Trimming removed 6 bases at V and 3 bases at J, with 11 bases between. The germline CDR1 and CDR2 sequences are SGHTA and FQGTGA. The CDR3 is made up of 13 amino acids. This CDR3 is CASSITRDTEAFF. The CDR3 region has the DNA TGTGCCAGCAGTATCACGAGAGACACTGAAGCTTTCTTT.

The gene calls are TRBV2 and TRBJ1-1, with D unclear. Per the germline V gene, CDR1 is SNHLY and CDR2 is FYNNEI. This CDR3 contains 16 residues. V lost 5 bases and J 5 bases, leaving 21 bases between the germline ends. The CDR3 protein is CASSLGRALEGTEAFF. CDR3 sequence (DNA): TGTGCCAGCAGTCTAGGGAGGGCTCTTGAAGGTACTGAAGCTTTCTTT.

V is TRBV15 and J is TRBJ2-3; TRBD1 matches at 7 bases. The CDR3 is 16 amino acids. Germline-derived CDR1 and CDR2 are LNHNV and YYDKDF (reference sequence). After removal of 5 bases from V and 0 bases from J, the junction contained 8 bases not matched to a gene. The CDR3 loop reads CATSLTGQASTDTQYF. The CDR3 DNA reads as TGTGCCACCAGCTTAACAGGACAGGCAAGCACAGATACGCAGTATTTT.

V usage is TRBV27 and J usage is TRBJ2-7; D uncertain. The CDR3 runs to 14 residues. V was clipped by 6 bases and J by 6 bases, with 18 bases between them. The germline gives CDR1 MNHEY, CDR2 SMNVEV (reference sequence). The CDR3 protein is CASSPVGRRREQYF. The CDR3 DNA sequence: TGTGCCAGCAGCCCAGTGGGCAGGCGCCGCGAGCAGTACTTC.

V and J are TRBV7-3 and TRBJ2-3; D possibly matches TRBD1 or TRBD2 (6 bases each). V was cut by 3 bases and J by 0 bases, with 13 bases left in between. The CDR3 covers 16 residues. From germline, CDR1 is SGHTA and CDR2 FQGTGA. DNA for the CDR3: TGTGCCAGCAGCTTGGAGGGGGGCCATAGCACAGATACGCAGTATTTT. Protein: CASSLEGGHSTDTQYF.

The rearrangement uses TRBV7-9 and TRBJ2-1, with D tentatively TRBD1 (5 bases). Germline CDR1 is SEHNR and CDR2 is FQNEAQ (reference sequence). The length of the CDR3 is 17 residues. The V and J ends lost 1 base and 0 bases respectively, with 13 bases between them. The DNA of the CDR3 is TGTGCCAGCAGCTTAGGGGGCTACCCTACCTCCTACAATGAGCAGTTCTTC. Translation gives CASSLGGYPTSYNEQFF.

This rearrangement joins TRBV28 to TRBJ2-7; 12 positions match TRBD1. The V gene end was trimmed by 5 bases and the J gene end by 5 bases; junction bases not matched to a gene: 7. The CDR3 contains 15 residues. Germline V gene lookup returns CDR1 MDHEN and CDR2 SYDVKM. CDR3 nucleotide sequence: TGTGCCAGCAGTAGCCCCGGGACAGGGGGCGACGAGCAGTACTTC. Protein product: CASSSPGTGGDEQYF.

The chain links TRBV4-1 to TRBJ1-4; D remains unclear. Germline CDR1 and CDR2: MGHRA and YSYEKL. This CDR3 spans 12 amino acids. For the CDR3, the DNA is TGCGCGTCAGGCGGGAGCGTTGAAAAACTGTTTTTT. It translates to CASGGSVEKLFF.

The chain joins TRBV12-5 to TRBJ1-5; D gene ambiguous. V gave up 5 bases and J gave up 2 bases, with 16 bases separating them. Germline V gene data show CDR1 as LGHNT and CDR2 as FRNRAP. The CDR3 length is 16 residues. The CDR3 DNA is TGTGCTAGTGGTCCCCCAAGGAGCCGAGGCAATCAGCCCCAGCATTTT. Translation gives CASGPPRSRGNQPQHF.

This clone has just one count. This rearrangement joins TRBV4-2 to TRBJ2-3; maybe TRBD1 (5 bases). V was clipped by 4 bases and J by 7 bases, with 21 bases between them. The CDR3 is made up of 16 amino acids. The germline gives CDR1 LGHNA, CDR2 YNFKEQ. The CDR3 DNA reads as TGTGCCAGCAGCCGAGAACAGGTTGCCAATGTCAATACGCAGTATTTT. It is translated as CASSREQVANVNTQYF.

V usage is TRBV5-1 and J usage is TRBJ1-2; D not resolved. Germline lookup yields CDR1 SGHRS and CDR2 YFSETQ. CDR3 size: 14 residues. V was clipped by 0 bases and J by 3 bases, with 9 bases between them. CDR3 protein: CASSLDVAYYGYTF. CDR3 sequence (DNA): TGCGCCAGCAGCTTGGACGTTGCCTACTATGGCTACACCTTC.

CDR3 sequence: CASSFKGTDTEAFF. DNA for the CDR3: TGCGCCAGCAGCTTTAAAGGCACTGACACTGAAGCTTTCTTT. The chain combines TRBV5-1 with TRBJ1-1; D gene ambiguous. The CDR3 has 14 residues. The germline gives CDR1 SGHRS, CDR2 YFSETQ. Trimming cost V 2 bases and J 3 bases, with 11 bases left between them. Drawing the rest from reference TRBV5-1 and TRBJ1-1, the complete variable domain is KAGVTQTPRYLIKTRGQQVTLSCSPISGHRSVSWYQQTPGQGLQFLFEYFSETQRNKGNFPGRFSGRQFSNSRSEMNVSTLELGDSALYLCASSFKGTDTEAFFGQGTRLTVV.

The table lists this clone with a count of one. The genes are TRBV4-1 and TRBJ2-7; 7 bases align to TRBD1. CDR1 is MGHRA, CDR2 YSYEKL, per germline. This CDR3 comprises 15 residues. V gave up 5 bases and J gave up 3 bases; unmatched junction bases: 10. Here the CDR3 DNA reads TGCGCCAGCAGCGCTGCTCCGGGACAGATCTACGAGCAGTACTTC. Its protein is CASSAAPGQIYEQYF.

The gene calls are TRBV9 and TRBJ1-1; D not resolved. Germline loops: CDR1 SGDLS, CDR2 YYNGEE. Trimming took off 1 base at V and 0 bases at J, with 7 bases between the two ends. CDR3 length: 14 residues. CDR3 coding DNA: TGTGCCAGCAGCGTATCTGGTATGAACACTGAAGCTTTCTTT. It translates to CASSVSGMNTEAFF.

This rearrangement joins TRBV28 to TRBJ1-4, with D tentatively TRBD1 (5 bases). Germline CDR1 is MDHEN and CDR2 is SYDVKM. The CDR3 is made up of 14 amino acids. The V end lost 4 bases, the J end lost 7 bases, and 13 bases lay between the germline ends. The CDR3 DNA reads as TGTGCCAGCAGTTCGCAGGGTAGGAGTGAAAAACTGTTTTTT. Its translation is CASSSQGRSEKLFF.

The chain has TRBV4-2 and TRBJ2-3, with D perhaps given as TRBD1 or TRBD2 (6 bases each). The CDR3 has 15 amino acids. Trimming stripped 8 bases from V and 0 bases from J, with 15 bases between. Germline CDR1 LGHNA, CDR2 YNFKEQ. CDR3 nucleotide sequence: TGTGCCAGCTACCAAACGGGGGCTAGCACAGATACGCAGTATTTT. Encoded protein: CASYQTGASTDTQYF.